These 18 T cell receptor beta chains were all obtained from the same sample, sequenced in a study of neurological immune-mediated disorders. Each CDR3 protein gets one entry after TCRdb re-called the 5' RACE reads with MiXCR. The data show 70,000 or so distinct CDR3 sequences, approximately 3.3% seen once. The specimen sequenced was PBMCs. The source is a woman in her 50s with multiple sclerosis.

The sample holds many counts of this clonotype. The chain combines TRBV25-1 with TRBJ1-1; no firm D call. Trimming left V 3 bases short and J 1 base short, with 12 bases between. CDR1 is MGHDK, CDR2 SYGVNS, per germline. This CDR3 comprises 15 residues. For the CDR3, the DNA is TGTGCCAGCAGTGACCCCGCCCGGGGGAACACTGAAGCTTTCTTT. Its translation is CASSDPARGNTEAFF.

At least ten counts were recorded for this clonotype. The chain couples TRBV7-8 to TRBJ2-3, with D possibly being TRBD1 (5 bases). The CDR3 covers 16 residues. The V and J ends lost 3 bases and 6 bases respectively, with 19 bases between them. Germline-derived CDR1 and CDR2 are SGHVS and FQNEAQ. In DNA, the CDR3 is TGTGCCAGCAGCTTTAGGGCAGGGTCTATTGAGGATACGCAGTATTTT. It is translated as CASSFRAGSIEDTQYF.

Many counts were recorded for this clonotype. The chain joins TRBV20-1 to TRBJ2-1; 7 nucleotides line up with TRBD2. V trimming: 1 base; J trimming: 2 bases; junction bases outside the gene matches: 2. From germline, CDR1 is DFQATT and CDR2 SNEGSKA (reference sequence). This CDR3 comprises 14 residues. The CDR3 bases are TGCAGTGCTAGAGGGGGGGGGACCTACAATGAGCAGTTCTTC. Translating it yields CSARGGGTYNEQFF.

This clonotype was recorded at least ten times. V is TRBV5-1 and J is TRBJ2-7; no clear D. Looked up from germline, CDR1 is SGHRS and CDR2 is YFSETQ. CDR3 length: 14 residues. Trimming removed 4 bases at V and 5 bases at J, with 16 bases between. The CDR3 DNA sequence: TGCGCCAGCAGCACTGACCCCTCCTCGGACGAGCAGTACGTC. Residues: CASSTDPSSDEQYV.

The sample holds many counts of this clonotype. This sequence joins TRBV2 and TRBJ1-1; perhaps TRBD1 as D (5 bases). There are 14 residues in the CDR3. CDR1 and CDR2 (germline): SNHLY, FYNNEI. V lost 7 bases and J lost 4, with 16 bases in between. CDR3 sequence reads: CASMFIRGTTEAFF. CDR3 DNA: TGTGCCAGCATGTTTATAAGAGGGACCACTGAAGCTTTCTTT.

This clonotype was seen at least ten times. At one end, the junction sequence differs from germline, possibly due to a read error. The chain couples TRBV7-2 to TRBJ2-7, with 9 positions matching TRBD2. The CDR3 is 13 amino acids. Germline CDR1 and CDR2: SGHTA and FQGNSA. The CDR3 coding sequence is TGTGCCAGCAGATTAGCGGGAGTCTACGAGCAGTACTTC. Encoded protein: CASRLAGVYEQYF.

This clonotype was seen at least ten times. The chain is built from TRBV10-3 and TRBJ2-7, with D unclear. Germline CDR1 and CDR2: ENHRY and SYGVKD. CDR3 size: 14 residues. V lost 3 bases and J 3 bases, leaving 12 bases between the germline ends. The CDR3 bases are TGTGCCATCAGTGAAAGTTTTGCAGGCTACGAGCAGTACGTC. It yields the protein CAISESFAGYEQYV.

This clonotype showed up many times. The J gene is TRBJ2-3, the V gene TRBV7-2; the match to TRBD2 covers 8 bases. From germline, CDR1 is SGHTA and CDR2 FQGNSA. The CDR3 consists of 16 residues. V gave up 4 bases and J gave up 4 bases; unmatched junction bases: 10. The CDR3 nucleotides are TGTGCCAGCAGCTCGGGTGCGGGGGGAGTCGCAGATACGCAGTATTTT. This translates into CASSSGAGGVADTQYF.

This clonotype was observed at least ten times. The chain couples TRBV12-3 or TRBV12-4 to TRBJ2-3, with 9 bases that match TRBD2. The CDR3 spans 12 residues. Unmatched junction bases numbered 0, after V lost 6 bases and J lost 5 bases. The CDR3 sequence is CASRLAGDTQYF. The CDR3 DNA follows: TGTGCCAGCAGACTAGCGGGAGATACGCAGTATTTT.

This clonotype was found many times. The rearrangement uses TRBV5-1 and TRBJ1-2; no firm D call. The CDR3 is made up of 14 amino acids. The germline V and J ends were trimmed by 0 bases and 6 bases, with 12 bases remaining between them. Germline V gene data show CDR1 as SGHRS and CDR2 as YFSETQ. The DNA for the CDR3 is TGCGCCAGCAGCTTGGTTGCGAAGACGAATGGCTACACCTTC. Amino acid sequence: CASSLVAKTNGYTF. The complete variable domain, with remaining parts taken from reference TRBV5-1 and TRBJ1-2, reads KAGVTQTPRYLIKTRGQQVTLSCSPISGHRSVSWYQQTPGQGLQFLFEYFSETQRNKGNFPGRFSGRQFSNSRSEMNVSTLELGDSALYLCASSLVAKTNGYTFGSGTRLTVV.

This clonotype was counted many times. The chain employs TRBV7-2 and TRBJ2-3; possible D gene TRBD2, 6 bases. The CDR3 runs to 17 residues. V lost 5 bases, J lost 4 bases, and 22 bases lay in between. Germline V lookup: CDR1 SGHTA, CDR2 FQGNSA. CDR3 residues: CASSPPGSGAAADTQYF. CDR3 in DNA: TGTGCCAGCAGCCCACCGGGATCGGGAGCTGCGGCAGATACGCAGTATTTT.

In this sample, this clonotype turned up many times. The chain is built from TRBV7-6 and TRBJ2-1; 8 bases line up with TRBD1. The germline gives CDR1 SGHVS, CDR2 FNYEAQ. Trimming took 5 bases from V and 9 from J; bases not matched to a gene: 3. The CDR3 length is 12 residues. CDR3 in DNA: TGTGCCAGCAGCCCAGGGGGCAGTGAGCAGTTCTTC. Amino acids: CASSPGGSEQFF. Filled out from reference TRBV7-6 and TRBJ2-1, the complete variable domain reads GAGVSQSPRYKVTKRGQDVALRCDPISGHVSLYWYRQALGQGPEFLTYFNYEAQQDKSGLPNDRFSAERPEGSISTLTIQRTEQRDSAMYRCASSPGGSEQFFGPGTRLTVL.

This clonotype was observed at least ten times. The rearrangement uses TRBV4-3 and TRBJ1-2; D is perhaps TRBD1 (5 bases). The germline CDR1 and CDR2 sequences are LGHNA and YSLEER. The ends were cut back, 0 bases at V and 7 bases at J, with 18 bases in the middle. The CDR3 has 16 residues. The CDR3 reads CASSQERDFRSGGYTF. The CDR3 DNA follows: TGCGCCAGCAGCCAAGAACGGGACTTTAGATCGGGTGGCTACACCTTC.

This clonotype has ten or more counts. This chain connects TRBV2 to TRBJ1-5; TRBD1 matches 9 bases. This CDR3 has 15 amino acids. V lost 6 bases to trimming and J lost 5 bases; unmatched junction nucleotides: 8. The germline V gene encodes CDR1 SNHLY and CDR2 FYNNEI. This CDR3 is CASSPGQGGDQPQHF. CDR3 in DNA: TGTGCCAGCAGCCCGGGACAGGGAGGCGATCAGCCCCAGCATTTT.

This clonotype was counted at least ten times. This chain connects TRBV4-2 to TRBJ2-3, with D unresolved. This CDR3 comprises 14 residues. V was shortened by 6 bases and J by 2 bases, with 12 bases between the two germline ends. From germline, CDR1 is LGHNA and CDR2 YNFKEQ. CDR3 coding DNA: TGTGCCAGCAGTCTCGACCGCAACACAGATACGCAGTATTTT. It codes for CASSLDRNTDTQYF.

The sample holds many counts of this clonotype. This rearrangement joins TRBV20-1 to TRBJ1-1; D is uncertain. CDR1 is DFQATT, CDR2 SNEGSKA, per germline (reference sequence). The CDR3 loop spans 12 amino acids. CDR3 sequence (DNA): TGCAGCTCCCGGCCCCGGGACACTGAAGCTTTCTTT. Encoded protein: CSSRPRDTEAFF.

This clonotype was counted many times. The V and J genes are TRBV9 and TRBJ2-3; 10 nucleotides align to TRBD1. Germline trimming cut 4 bases from V and 5 bases from J; bases unmatched to any gene: 4. Germline V gives CDR1 SGDLS, CDR2 YYNGEE. CDR3 size: 14 residues. In DNA, the CDR3 is TGTGCCAGCAGCCCCGGACAGGGGGGAGATACGCAGTATTTT. It codes for CASSPGQGGDTQYF.

The sample holds a few counts of this clonotype. This may be a read error, as it is one base from a much larger clone. The genes are TRBV2 and TRBJ1-6; D perhaps matches TRBD1 (6 bases). V was shortened by 8 bases and J by 8 bases, with 19 bases between the two germline ends. The CDR3 runs 15 residues. Per the germline V gene, CDR1 is SNHLY and CDR2 is FYNNEI. The CDR3, as DNA: TGTGCCAGCGGGGAGGGGGGGGTCCCCTATTCACCCCTCCACTTT. This translates into CASGEGGVPYSPLHF. Based on the CDR3 plus reference TRBV2 and TRBJ1-6, the full variable domain is EPEVTQTPSHQVTQMGQEVILRCVPISNHLYFYWYRQILGQKVEFLVSFYNNEISEKSEIFDDQFSVERPDGSNFTLKIRSTKLEDSAMYFCASGEGGVPYSPLHFGNGTRLTVT.